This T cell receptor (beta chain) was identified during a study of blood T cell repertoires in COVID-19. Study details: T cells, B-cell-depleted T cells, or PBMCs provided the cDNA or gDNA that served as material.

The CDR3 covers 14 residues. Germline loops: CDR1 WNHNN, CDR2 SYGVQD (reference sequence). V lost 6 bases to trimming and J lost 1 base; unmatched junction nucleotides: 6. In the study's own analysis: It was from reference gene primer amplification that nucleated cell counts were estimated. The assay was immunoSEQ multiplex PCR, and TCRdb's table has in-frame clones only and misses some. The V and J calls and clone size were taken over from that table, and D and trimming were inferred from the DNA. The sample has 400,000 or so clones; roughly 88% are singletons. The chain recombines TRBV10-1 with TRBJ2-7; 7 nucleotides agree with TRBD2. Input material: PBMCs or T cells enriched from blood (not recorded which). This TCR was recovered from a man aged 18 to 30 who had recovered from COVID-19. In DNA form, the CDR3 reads TGCGCCAGCAGCTCTGGCGGGAGTTCCTACGAGCAGTACTTC. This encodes CASSSGGSSYEQYF.